The entry below describes one T cell receptor (beta chain). Its cognate antigen has yet to be identified. This specimen belongs to a study of monozygotic twins with inflammatory bowel disease (dated by TCRdb to between 2018 and 2020). Some background on the complete study: The full study comprised 30 or so monozygotic twin pairs: nine German pairs (four IBD-concordant, five IBD-discordant) and 19 IBD-discordant Danish pairs. Disease-associated traits were sought mainly through comparisons between IBD patients and their genetically identical healthy co-twins within discordant pairs. Each individual had, on average, about 151 000 unique TCRalpha sequences and 181 000 unique TCRbeta sequences available for analysis. What the study reported, not specific to this receptor: A decrease in TCRbeta repertoire diversity, as measured by inverse Simpson index, was observed in IBD patients compared with their healthy co-twins. Compared with healthy twins, IBD patients had fewer clonotypes in common with other individuals, a difference most pronounced in patients showing signs of disease activity. No single strong signal or clonotype linked to IBD turned up in the results, so the idea that one exists was not supported. Distinction between different T cell subtypes could not be achieved in the analysis. No difference in repertoire similarity was observed between concordant and discordant twins, possibly owing to limited statistical power. Because patients received different immunosuppressive treatments, the repertoires may have picked up extra background noise and variability between individuals.

Library preparation employed 5' RACE. For each TCR library, 3,000 to 3,500 ng of total RNA was used. For each sample, cDNA synthesis with SMARTScribe reverse transcriptase was split into eight separate reactions. During cDNA synthesis, template switching introduced unique molecular identifiers that contained a 6-nucleotide sample barcode. TCRalpha and TCRbeta cDNA was amplified by two nested PCRs of 16 and 9 cycles, with bead purification after each PCR. Before amplification, the cDNA was treated with uracil DNA-glycosylase and purified using the QIAquick PCR purification kit. The second PCR added Illumina TruSeq-compatible adapters along with sample-specific barcodes. Library quality and concentration were assessed using TapeStation and Qubit, and about 5 ng of each library was pooled. Sequencing of pooled libraries was carried out on an Illumina HiSeq2500 single-index Rapid Run using 2 x 100 bp reads and custom sequencing primers. The study's own analysis went as follows. UMI-based consensus assembly with MiGEC version 1.2.6 was used to correct PCR and sequencing errors. MiXCR version 2.1.1 was used to carry out V(D)J alignment, clonotype assembly and CDR3 extraction. Normalisation of gene usage, clonotype sharing and MAIT/NKT TCR abundance was achieved by analysing the top 1000, 10 000 and 20 000 clonotypes per sample. Diversity was computed as the inverse Simpson index with the vegan R package after downsampling to 27 000 UMIs. Statistical testing used paired Mann-Whitney U tests on the discordant twin pairs and applied Benjamini-Hochberg correction for multiple testing. Through TCRdb reprocessing, the reads give one entry per CDR3 protein sequence; DNA is omitted. TCRdb, rather than the study authors, made the V and J calls. The record for this sample contains some 150,000 distinct CDR3 sequences. Roughly 2.3% of the sample comes from the top ten.

From each donor, an approximately 2.5 ml peripheral blood sample was collected into PAXgene tubes and stored at -80 degrees C. Total RNA was isolated from whole blood with the PAXgene blood miRNA kit on an automated QIAcube, without T cell sorting. Peripheral blood from monozygotic twin pairs who were concordant or discordant for inflammatory bowel disease underwent deep TCRalpha and TCRbeta repertoire profiling using unique molecular barcoding. Smoking habits were recorded for all twin pairs, and each individual was classified as a current, former or never smoker. The receptor was isolated from a human donor with ulcerative colitis or Crohn's disease, or a healthy co-twin of an affected twin (not recorded which). Input material: blood.

The CDR3 region has the sequence CASSQGYGWGNEQFF. The receptor chain draws on TRBV4-3 and TRBJ2-1; lacking DNA, the TRBD2 call made by TCRdb goes unchecked. The germline V gene supplies CDR1 LGHNA and CDR2 YSLEER. The cysteine opens and the phenylalanine closes a CDR3 of 15 amino acids. Only the protein sequence is given.